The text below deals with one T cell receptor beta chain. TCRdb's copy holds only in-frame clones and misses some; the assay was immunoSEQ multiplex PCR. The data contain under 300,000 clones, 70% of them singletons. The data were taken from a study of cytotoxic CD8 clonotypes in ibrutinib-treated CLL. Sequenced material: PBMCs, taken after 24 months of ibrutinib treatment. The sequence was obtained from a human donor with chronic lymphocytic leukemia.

CDR3 sequence (DNA): TGTGCCAGCTCATCTACAGGGGACTTATTAGCTGAAGCTTTCTTT. It translates to CASSSTGDLLAEAFF. The gene calls are TRBV18 and TRBJ1-1; TRBD1 agrees at 7 bases. V shed 5 bases and J 6 bases; nucleotides not matched to a gene: 12. The CDR3 contains 15 residues. Per germline, CDR1 KGHSH and CDR2 LQKENI.